This T cell receptor beta chain was retrieved from a study of T cell responses to AZD1222 COVID-19 vaccine. About the study: Second-dose groups at about 4 or about 12 weeks were pooled.

Study-wide results and limits: Seropositivity was recorded at baseline in only a handful of AZD1222 recipients. The donor cohort was predominantly white British with a female majority, and clonal diversity may have been underestimated.

This CDR3 spans 15 amino acids. V lost 0 bases and J 7 bases, leaving 15 bases between the germline ends. The V gene's germline CDR1 is MGHRA and CDR2 YSYEKL. This table comes from immunoSEQ multiplex PCR, and its TCRdb copy is limited to in-frame clones, with some not included. The repertoire holds around 130,000 clones, with approximately 94% as singletons. Regarding this clone: The target antigen is unknown.

The source material was peripheral blood, sampled on day 0 of AZD1222 vaccination. This clonotype was obtained from an adult in good health. The chain is built from TRBV4-1 and TRBJ1-1, with D unresolved. The CDR3 spells CASSQDPWAGDEAFF. DNA for the CDR3: TGCGCCAGCAGCCAAGACCCCTGGGCAGGTGATGAAGCTTTCTTT.